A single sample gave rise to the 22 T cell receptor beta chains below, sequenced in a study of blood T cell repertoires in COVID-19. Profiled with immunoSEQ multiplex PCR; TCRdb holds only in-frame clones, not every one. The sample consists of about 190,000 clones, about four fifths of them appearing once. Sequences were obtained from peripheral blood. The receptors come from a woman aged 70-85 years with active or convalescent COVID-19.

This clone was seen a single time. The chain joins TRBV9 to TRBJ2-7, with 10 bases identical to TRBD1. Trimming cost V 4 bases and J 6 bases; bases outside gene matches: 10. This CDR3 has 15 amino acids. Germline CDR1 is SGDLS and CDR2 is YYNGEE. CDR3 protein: CASSPTRQGAGEQYF. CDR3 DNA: TGTGCCAGCAGCCCTACGAGACAGGGGGCGGGCGAGCAGTACTTC.

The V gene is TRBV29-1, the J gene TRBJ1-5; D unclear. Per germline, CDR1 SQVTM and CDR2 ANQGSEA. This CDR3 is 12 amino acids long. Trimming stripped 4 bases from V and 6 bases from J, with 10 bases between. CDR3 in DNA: TGCAGCGTTGGGGAGGGAACTCAGCCCCAGCATTTT. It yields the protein CSVGEGTQPQHF.

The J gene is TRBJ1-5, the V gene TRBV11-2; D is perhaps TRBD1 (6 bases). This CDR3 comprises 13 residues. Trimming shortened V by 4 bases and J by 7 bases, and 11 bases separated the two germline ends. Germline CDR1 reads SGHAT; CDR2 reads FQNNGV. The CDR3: CASSYGRGQPQHF. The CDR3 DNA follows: TGTGCCAGCAGCTATGGGAGGGGGCAGCCCCAGCATTTT.

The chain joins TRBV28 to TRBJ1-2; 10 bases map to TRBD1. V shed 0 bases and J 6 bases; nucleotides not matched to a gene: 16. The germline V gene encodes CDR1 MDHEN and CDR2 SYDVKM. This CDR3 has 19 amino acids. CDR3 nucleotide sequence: TGTGCCAGCAGTTTATGGAGGACTATTCGGGACAGGGGAAGGGATGGCTACACCTTC. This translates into CASSLWRTIRDRGRDGYTF.

Here the CDR3 reads CASSAGLIGLEAFF. Written as DNA, the CDR3 is TGTGCCAGCAGTGCGGGACTCATCGGTCTTGAAGCTTTCTTT. The chain carries TRBV2 and TRBJ1-1; D is perhaps TRBD1 (5 bases). Looked up from germline, CDR1 is SNHLY and CDR2 is FYNNEI. The CDR3 totals 14 residues. V lost 4 bases, J lost 7 bases, and 16 bases lay in between.

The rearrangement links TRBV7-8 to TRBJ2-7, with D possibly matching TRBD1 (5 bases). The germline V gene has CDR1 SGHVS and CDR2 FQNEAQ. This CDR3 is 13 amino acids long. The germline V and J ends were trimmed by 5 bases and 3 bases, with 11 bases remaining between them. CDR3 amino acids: CASSLTGYYEQYF. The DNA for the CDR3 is TGTGCCAGCAGCCTTACAGGCTACTACGAGCAGTACTTC.

The CDR3 nucleotides are TGTGCCAGCAGCCCGGGCGGGACTCCCCCGAAGACCCAGTACTTC. Residues: CASSPGGTPPKTQYF. The chain uses TRBV7-6 and TRBJ2-5; weak D call: TRBD2 (6 bases). V was trimmed by 5 bases and J by 6 bases, leaving 19 bases between them. The CDR3 contains 15 residues. CDR1 SGHVS and CDR2 FNYEAQ come from the germline V gene.

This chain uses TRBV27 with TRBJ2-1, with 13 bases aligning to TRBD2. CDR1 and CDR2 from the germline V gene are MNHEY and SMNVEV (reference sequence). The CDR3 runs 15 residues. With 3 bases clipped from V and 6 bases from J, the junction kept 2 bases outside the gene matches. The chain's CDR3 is CASSLGLAGLNEQFF. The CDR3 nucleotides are TGTGCCAGCAGTTTGGGACTAGCGGGACTCAATGAGCAGTTCTTC.

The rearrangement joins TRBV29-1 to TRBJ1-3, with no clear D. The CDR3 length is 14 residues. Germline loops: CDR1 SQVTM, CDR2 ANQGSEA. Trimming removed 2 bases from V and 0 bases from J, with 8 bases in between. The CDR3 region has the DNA TGCAGCGTTGAATTGGCCCCCTCTGGAAACACCATATATTTT. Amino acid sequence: CSVELAPSGNTIYF.

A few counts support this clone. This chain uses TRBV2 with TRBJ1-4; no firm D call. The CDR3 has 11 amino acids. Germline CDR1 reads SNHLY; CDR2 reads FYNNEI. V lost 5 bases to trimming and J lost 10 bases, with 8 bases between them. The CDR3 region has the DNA TGTGCCAGCAGTATAGAGGGAAAACTGTTTTTT. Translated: CASSIEGKLFF.

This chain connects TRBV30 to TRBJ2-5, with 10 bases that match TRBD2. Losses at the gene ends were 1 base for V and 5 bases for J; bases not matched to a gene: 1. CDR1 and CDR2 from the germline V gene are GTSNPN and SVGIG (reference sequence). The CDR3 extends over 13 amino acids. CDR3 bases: TGTGCCTGGAGTGCGGGACTAGCGGAGACCCAGTACTTC. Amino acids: CAWSAGLAETQYF. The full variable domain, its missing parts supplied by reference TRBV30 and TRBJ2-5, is SQTIHQWPATLVQPVGSPLSLECTVEGTSNPNLYWYRQAAGRGLQLLFYSVGIGQISSEVPQNLSASRPQDRQFILSSKKLLLSDSGFYLCAWSAGLAETQYFGPGTRLLVL.

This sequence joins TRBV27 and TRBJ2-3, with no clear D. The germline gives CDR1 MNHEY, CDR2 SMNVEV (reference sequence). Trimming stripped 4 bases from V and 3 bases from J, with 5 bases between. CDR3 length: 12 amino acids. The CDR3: CASSSMTDTQYF. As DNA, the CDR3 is TGTGCCAGCAGTTCAATGACAGATACGCAGTATTTT.

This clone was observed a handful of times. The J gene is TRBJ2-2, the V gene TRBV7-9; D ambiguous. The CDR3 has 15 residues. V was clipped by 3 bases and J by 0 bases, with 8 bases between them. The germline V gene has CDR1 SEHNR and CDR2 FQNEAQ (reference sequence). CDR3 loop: CASSLARSNTGELFF. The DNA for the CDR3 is TGTGCCAGCAGCTTGGCTCGTTCGAACACCGGGGAGCTGTTTTTT.

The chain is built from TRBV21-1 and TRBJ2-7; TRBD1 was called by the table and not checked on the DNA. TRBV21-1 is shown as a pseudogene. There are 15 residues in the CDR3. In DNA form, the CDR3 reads TGTGCCAGCAGCAAGGGACAGGATGAGTACTACGAGCAGTACTTC. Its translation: CASSKGQDEYYEQYF.

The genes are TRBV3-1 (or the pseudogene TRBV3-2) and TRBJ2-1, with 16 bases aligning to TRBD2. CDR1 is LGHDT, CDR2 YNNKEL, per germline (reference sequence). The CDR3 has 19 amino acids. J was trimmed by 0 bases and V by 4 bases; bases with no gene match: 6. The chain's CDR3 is CASSLGTSGRVSSYNEQFF. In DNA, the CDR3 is TGTGCCAGCAGCCTCGGGACTAGCGGGAGGGTGAGCTCCTACAATGAGCAGTTCTTC.

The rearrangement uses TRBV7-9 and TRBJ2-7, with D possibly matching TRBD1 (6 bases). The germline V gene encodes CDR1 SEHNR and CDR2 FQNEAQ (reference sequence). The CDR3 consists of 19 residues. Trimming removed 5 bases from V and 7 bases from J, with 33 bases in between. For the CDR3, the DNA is TGTGCCAGCAGCCCAGCATTGCCCCCTTCAAGGCAGGGGTCCCGGGAGCAGTACTTC. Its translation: CASSPALPPSRQGSREQYF.

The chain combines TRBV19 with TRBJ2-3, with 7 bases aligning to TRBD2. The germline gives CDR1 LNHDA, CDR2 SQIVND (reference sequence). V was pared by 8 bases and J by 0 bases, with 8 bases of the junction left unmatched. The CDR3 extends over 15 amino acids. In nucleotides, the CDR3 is TGTGCCAGTTCGAAGACTAGCCCAAGCACAGATACGCAGTATTTT. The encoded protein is CASSKTSPSTDTQYF.

CDR3 sequence (DNA): TGCAGTGCTAGCCTAGTGGATGAGCAGTTCTTC. Translating gives CSASLVDEQFF. J is TRBJ2-1 and V is TRBV20-1; D unresolved. Trimming pared 3 bases from V and 8 bases from J, leaving 8 bases between. The CDR3 consists of 11 residues. CDR1 DFQATT and CDR2 SNEGSKA come from the germline V gene (reference sequence).

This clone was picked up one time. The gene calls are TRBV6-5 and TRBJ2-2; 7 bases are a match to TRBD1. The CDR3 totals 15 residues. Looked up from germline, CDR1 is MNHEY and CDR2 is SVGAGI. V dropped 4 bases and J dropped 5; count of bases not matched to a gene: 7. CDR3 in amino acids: CASSSGTVTTGELFF. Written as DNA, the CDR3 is TGTGCCAGCAGTTCCGGGACAGTGACTACCGGGGAGCTGTTTTTT.

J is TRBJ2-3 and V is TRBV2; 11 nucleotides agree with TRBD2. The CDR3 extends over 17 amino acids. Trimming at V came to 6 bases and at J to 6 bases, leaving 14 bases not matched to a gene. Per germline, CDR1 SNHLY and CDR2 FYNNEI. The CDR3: CASRLAGVSSSLDTQYF. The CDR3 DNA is TGTGCCAGCAGACTAGCGGGAGTTAGTAGTAGTTTGGATACGCAGTATTTT.

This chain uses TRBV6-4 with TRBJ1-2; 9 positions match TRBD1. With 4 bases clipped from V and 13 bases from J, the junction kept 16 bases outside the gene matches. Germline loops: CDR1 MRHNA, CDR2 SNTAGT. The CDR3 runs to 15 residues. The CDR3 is CASSATSPGQGPLTF. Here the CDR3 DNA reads TGTGCCAGCAGTGCTACTTCCCCGGGACAGGGACCCCTCACCTTC.

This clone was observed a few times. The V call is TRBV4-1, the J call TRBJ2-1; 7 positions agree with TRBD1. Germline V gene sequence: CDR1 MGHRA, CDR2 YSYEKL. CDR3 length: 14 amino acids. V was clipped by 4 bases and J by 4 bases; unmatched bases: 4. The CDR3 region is CASSRQGVYNEQFF. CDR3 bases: TGCGCCAGCAGCCGACAGGGTGTATACAATGAGCAGTTCTTC.